What follows are 9 T cell receptor beta chains derived from one specimen sequenced in a study of blood T cell repertoires in COVID-19. Clones were sequenced by immunoSEQ multiplex PCR, and TCRdb holds only the in-frame ones, with some missing. The sample yields about 340,000 clones, roughly 86% seen once. The sample consisted of peripheral blood. Receptors originate from a woman aged 65 to 85 with COVID-19, enrolled during active disease.

The genes are TRBV30 and TRBJ1-3; TRBD1 is a possible D gene (5 bases). Per the germline V gene, CDR1 is GTSNPN and CDR2 is SVGIG (reference sequence). CDR3 size: 14 residues. Trimming shortened V by 5 bases and J by 0 bases, and 11 bases separated the two germline ends. The CDR3 loop is CAWHTGLSGNTIYF. The CDR3 region has the DNA TGTGCCTGGCACACGGGACTCTCTGGAAACACCATATATTTT. The variable domain in full, with the rest retrieved from reference TRBV30 and TRBJ1-3, is SQTIHQWPATLVQPVGSPLSLECTVEGTSNPNLYWYRQAAGRGLQLLFYSVGIGQISSEVPQNLSASRPQDRQFILSSKKLLLSDSGFYLCAWHTGLSGNTIYFGEGSWLTVV.

This clone was detected once. The chain joins TRBV13 to TRBJ2-7, with TRBD2 matching 10 bases. The CDR3 runs 15 residues. Germline V gene lookup returns CDR1 PRHDT and CDR2 FYEKMQ (reference sequence). The V segment lost 6 bases and the J segment 4 bases; nucleotides outside the gene matches: 9. The CDR3 DNA reads as TGTGCCAGCAGTCCCGATCCTAGCGGGGGTTACGAGCAGTACTTC. This gives the protein CASSPDPSGGYEQYF.

This chain uses TRBV11-2 with TRBJ1-2; D unclear. The CDR3 sequence is 13 residues long. Per the germline V gene, CDR1 is SGHAT and CDR2 is FQNNGV. V lost 0 bases and J 6 bases, leaving 8 bases between the germline ends. The CDR3 nucleotides are TGTGCCAGCAGCTTAGACAGGTTGAATGGCTACACCTTC. Protein: CASSLDRLNGYTF.

The V gene is TRBV5-1, the J gene TRBJ2-2; 9 positions match TRBD2. This CDR3 is built from 17 residues. CDR1 and CDR2 (germline): SGHRS, YFSETQ. V shed 0 bases and J 4 bases; nucleotides not matched to a gene: 7. This chain's CDR3 is CASSLDSGTSLTGELFF. CDR3 in DNA: TGCGCCAGCAGCTTGGACTCCGGGACTAGCCTCACCGGGGAGCTGTTTTTT.

The chain joins TRBV7-9 to TRBJ2-7, with 10 bases aligning to TRBD1. The CDR3 length is 17 residues. The junction had 10 bases not matched to a gene; V was cut back by 5 bases and J by 0 bases. The germline CDR1 and CDR2 sequences are SEHNR and FQNEAQ (reference sequence). In DNA form, the CDR3 reads TGTGCCAGCAGCATCCGGGACAGGGGCGCTAGCTCCTACGAGCAGTACTTC. Translation: CASSIRDRGASSYEQYF.

The CDR3 here is CASSLGQNEAFF. In nucleotides, the CDR3 is TGTGCCAGCAGCTTAGGGCAGAATGAAGCTTTCTTT. This chain links TRBV7-2 with TRBJ1-1; D remains unclear. CDR3 length: 12 amino acids. V dropped 1 base and J dropped 7 bases, with 7 bases sitting between them. From germline, CDR1 is SGHTA and CDR2 FQGNSA.

This chain uses TRBV18 with TRBJ1-1; TRBD1 agrees at 11 bases. CDR1 is KGHSH, CDR2 LQKENI, per germline. This CDR3 has 16 residues. With V trimmed by 3 bases and J by 4 bases, 7 bases remained unmatched. CDR3 DNA: TGTGCCAGCTCACCGTCGGACAGGGGGCGGGTCACTGAAGCTTTCTTT. This sequence encodes CASSPSDRGRVTEAFF.

The chain recombines TRBV18 with TRBJ2-3; D might be TRBD2 (5 bases). Germline lookup yields CDR1 KGHSH and CDR2 LQKENI. The CDR3 spans 14 residues. V lost 3 bases to trimming and J lost 2 bases, with 9 bases between them. The CDR3 spells CASSPGLNTDTQYF. Written as DNA, the CDR3 is TGTGCCAGCTCACCCGGACTTAACACAGATACGCAGTATTTT.

This chain connects TRBV29-1 to TRBJ2-3, with TRBD1 matching over 9 bases. Germline trimming cut 4 bases from V and 3 bases from J; bases unmatched to any gene: 2. The CDR3 loop spans 13 amino acids. Germline V gives CDR1 SQVTM, CDR2 ANQGSEA. The chain's CDR3 is CSVGQGETDTQYF. For the CDR3, the DNA is TGCAGCGTTGGACAGGGGGAAACAGATACGCAGTATTTT.